The 28 T cell receptor beta chains below were found in one sample sequenced in a study of T cell responses to AZD1222 COVID-19 vaccine. TCRdb's copy holds only in-frame clones and misses some; the assay was immunoSEQ multiplex PCR. The data contain over 130,000 clones, around 90% of them singletons. The material was peripheral blood, obtained 28 days after the second dose of the MenACWY control vaccine. All receptors come from an adult who received the MenACWY meningococcal vaccine as a control.

The chain combines TRBV25-1 with TRBJ1-1; D uncertain. Looked up from germline, CDR1 is MGHDK and CDR2 is SYGVNS. The V and J ends lost 2 bases and 5 bases respectively, with 3 bases between them. The CDR3 consists of 11 residues. CDR3 amino acids: CASSEETEAFF. The CDR3 DNA follows: TGTGCCAGCAGTGAAGAGACTGAAGCTTTCTTT.

This rearrangement joins TRBV18 to TRBJ1-5; maybe TRBD1 (5 bases). V lost 6 bases and J lost 6, with 21 bases in between. The CDR3 has 16 amino acids. Germline V gene lookup returns CDR1 KGHSH and CDR2 LQKENI. The CDR3 DNA sequence: TGTGCCAGCTCCGCGGTTCGAGGGGCCCGGGTTCAGCCCCAGCATTTT. As protein: CASSAVRGARVQPQHF.

J is TRBJ2-5 and V is TRBV11-1; the D gene could be TRBD1 or TRBD2 (6 bases each). V was cut by 1 base and J by 4 bases, with 10 bases left in between. CDR3 size: 14 residues. CDR1 is SGHAT, CDR2 FQDESV, per germline (reference sequence). The CDR3 reads CASSLVGGGETQYF. As DNA, the CDR3 is TGTGCCAGCAGCTTAGTAGGGGGAGGAGAGACCCAGTACTTC. The full variable domain, completed using reference TRBV11-1 and TRBJ2-5, is EAEVAQSPRYKITEKSQAVAFWCDPISGHATLYWYRQILGQGPELLVQFQDESVVDDSQLPKDRFSAERLKGVDSTLKIQPAELGDSAMYLCASSLVGGGETQYFGPGTRLLVL.

V usage is TRBV7-2 and J usage is TRBJ1-4; a weak D match, TRBD1 (6 bases). The V and J ends lost 1 base and 3 bases respectively, with 9 bases between them. This CDR3 has 15 amino acids. From germline, CDR1 is SGHTA and CDR2 FQGNSA. CDR3 protein: CASSLGGGANEKLFF. CDR3 nucleotides: TGTGCCAGCAGCTTAGGAGGGGGGGCTAATGAAAAACTGTTTTTT.

This chain connects TRBV7-2 to TRBJ2-1, with no clear D. V was cut by 5 bases and J by 6 bases, with 11 bases left in between. CDR3 length: 13 amino acids. Per germline, CDR1 SGHTA and CDR2 FQGNSA. The CDR3 reads CASSLYLSNEQFF. CDR3 in DNA: TGTGCCAGCAGCCTCTACCTTAGCAATGAGCAGTTCTTC. The variable domain in full, with the rest retrieved from reference TRBV7-2 and TRBJ2-1, is GAGVSQSPSNKVTEKGKDVELRCDPISGHTALYWYRQSLGQGLEFLIYFQGNSAPDKSGLPSDRFSAERTGGSVSTLTIQRTQQEDSAVYLCASSLYLSNEQFFGPGTRLTVL.

The chain is built from TRBV18 and TRBJ1-2, with 9 bases that match TRBD1. The CDR3 is 17 amino acids. Germline-derived CDR1 and CDR2 are KGHSH and LQKENI. J gave up 2 bases and V 6 bases, and 13 bases lay outside the gene matches. CDR3 sequence: CASSAGTGRPLNYGYTF. The CDR3 region has the DNA TGTGCCAGCTCGGCCGGGACAGGGAGGCCGTTAAACTATGGCTACACCTTC.

This clone was seen more than once but under ten times. The rearrangement uses TRBV7-2 and TRBJ1-5, with unresolved D. The CDR3 is 12 amino acids. The ends were cut back, 0 bases at V and 4 bases at J, with 1 base in the middle. Germline loops: CDR1 SGHTA, CDR2 FQGNSA. Written as DNA, the CDR3 is TGTGCCAGCAGCTTAGCGAATCAGCCCCAGCATTTT. Its translation is CASSLANQPQHF.

In its sample, this clone was seen once. The chain couples TRBV2 to TRBJ1-2, with D tentatively TRBD1 (5 bases). The CDR3 loop spans 13 amino acids. Trimming left V 5 bases short and J 8 bases short, with 15 bases between. Germline V CDR1 and CDR2: SNHLY, FYNNEI. DNA for the CDR3: TGTGCCAGCAGTCTGTCGGGGGGTGAGGGCTACACCTTC. Its protein is CASSLSGGEGYTF. The whole variable domain, remainder taken from reference TRBV2 and TRBJ1-2, is EPEVTQTPSHQVTQMGQEVILRCVPISNHLYFYWYRQILGQKVEFLVSFYNNEISEKSEIFDDQFSVERPDGSNFTLKIRSTKLEDSAMYFCASSLSGGEGYTFGSGTRLTVV.

This clone has only one observation. The chain employs TRBV6-5 and TRBJ1-6, with 8 bases lining up with TRBD1. Trimming at V came to 7 bases and at J to 5 bases, leaving 7 bases not matched to a gene. This CDR3 region has 15 residues. Germline CDR1 reads MNHEY; CDR2 reads SVGAGI. This CDR3 is CASTRTGQDNSPLHF. The DNA for the CDR3 is TGTGCCAGCACCCGAACGGGACAGGATAATTCACCCCTCCACTTT.

This chain links TRBV5-1 with TRBJ1-5; D is ambiguous. V was trimmed by 0 bases and J by 1 base, leaving 8 bases between them. Germline V gives CDR1 SGHRS, CDR2 YFSETQ. This CDR3 has 15 amino acids. CDR3 protein: CASSLVAGSNQPQHF. The CDR3 bases are TGCGCCAGCAGCTTGGTCGCGGGAAGCAATCAGCCCCAGCATTTT.

The chain couples TRBV6-5 to TRBJ2-5; maybe TRBD2 (6 bases). CDR3 length: 12 residues. Deletions cut 6 bases from V and 5 bases from J, with 10 bases between. From germline, CDR1 is MNHEY and CDR2 SVGAGI. CDR3 region: CASRNSGETQYF. Here the CDR3 DNA reads TGTGCCAGCAGAAATAGCGGTGAGACCCAGTACTTC.

J is TRBJ1-4 and V is TRBV4-3; D ambiguous. CDR3 length equals 15 residues. CDR1 is LGHNA and CDR2 is YSLEER in the germline V gene. V shed 3 bases and J shed 0 bases, with 8 bases lying between them. CDR3 sequence reads: CASSQDPSTNEKLFF. The DNA for the CDR3 is TGCGCCAGCAGCCAGGACCCCTCAACTAATGAAAAACTGTTTTTT.

The gene calls are TRBV6-5 and TRBJ1-1, with a tentative D call TRBD1 (6 bases). Germline values: CDR1 MNHEY, CDR2 SVGAGI. V shed 2 bases and J shed 1 base, with 8 bases lying between them. The CDR3 contains 14 residues. The CDR3 is CASSYGGANTEAFF. The CDR3 region has the DNA TGTGCCAGCAGTTACGGGGGGGCGAACACTGAAGCTTTCTTT.

The chain joins TRBV28 to TRBJ1-2, with a possible D match to TRBD1 (6 bases). CDR1 is MDHEN and CDR2 is SYDVKM in the germline V gene. The CDR3 loop spans 16 amino acids. Trimming took off 6 bases at V and 3 bases at J, with 20 bases between the two ends. The CDR3 bases are TGTGCCAGCAGACAATTCAAGCTGGGGGCAGACTATGGCTACACCTTC. Amino acid sequence: CASRQFKLGADYGYTF.

The chain carries TRBV18 and TRBJ1-1; D remains ambiguous. The CDR3 sequence is 11 residues long. The V end lost 3 bases, the J end lost 6 bases, and 5 bases lay between the germline ends. Germline lookup yields CDR1 KGHSH and CDR2 LQKENI. The CDR3, as DNA: TGTGCCAGCTCACCCATTCCTGAAGCTTTCTTT. It codes for CASSPIPEAFF.

V usage is TRBV13 and J usage is TRBJ2-7; 8 nucleotides match TRBD1. The germline V gene encodes CDR1 PRHDT and CDR2 FYEKMQ (reference sequence). The junction had 5 bases not matched to a gene; V was cut back by 7 bases and J by 6 bases. This CDR3 is 12 amino acids long. The CDR3: CASKRQGFEQYF. Written as DNA, the CDR3 is TGTGCCAGCAAAAGACAGGGGTTCGAGCAGTACTTC.

The genes are TRBV18 and TRBJ2-1; TRBD2 aligns across 7 bases. From germline, CDR1 is KGHSH and CDR2 LQKENI. V dropped 1 base and J dropped 5; count of bases not matched to a gene: 8. CDR3 size: 16 residues. Here the CDR3 reads CASSPRGAGIDNEQFF. The DNA of the CDR3 is TGTGCCAGCTCACCACGGGGAGCGGGGATAGACAATGAGCAGTTCTTC.

This clone was seen just once. The chain carries TRBV18 and TRBJ2-5; TRBD1 is a possible D gene (6 bases). The CDR3 extends over 15 amino acids. The V gene lost 3 bases and the J gene lost 3 bases, with 14 bases spanning the gap. Germline values: CDR1 KGHSH, CDR2 LQKENI. The CDR3 bases are TGTGCCAGCTCACCCTCCCGGACAGAAAAAGAGACCCAGTACTTC. Translation gives CASSPSRTEKETQYF.

The chain couples TRBV28 to TRBJ1-5, with D hard to call. The germline V and J ends were trimmed by 6 bases and 3 bases, with 9 bases remaining between them. The V gene's germline CDR1 is MDHEN and CDR2 SYDVKM. The CDR3 totals 13 residues. CDR3 bases: TGTGCCAGCAGACTCGTAAACAATCAGCCCCAGCATTTT. Its protein is CASRLVNNQPQHF.

The rearrangement uses TRBV2 and TRBJ2-7; TRBD2 agrees at 13 bases. This CDR3 has 13 residues. The junction had 2 bases not matched to a gene; V was cut back by 5 bases and J by 7 bases. The V gene's germline CDR1 is SNHLY and CDR2 FYNNEI. CDR3 sequence reads: CASSTSGRVEQYF. DNA for the CDR3: TGTGCCAGCAGTACTAGCGGGAGGGTTGAGCAGTACTTC.

This chain uses TRBV7-2 with TRBJ2-5; D unresolved. The CDR3 spans 12 residues. The germline V gene encodes CDR1 SGHTA and CDR2 FQGNSA. Between the trimmed V and J ends, which lost 1 base and 5 bases, there was a span of 5 bases. As DNA, the CDR3 is TGTGCCAGCAGCTTAGATTGGGAGACCCAGTACTTC. Its translation is CASSLDWETQYF.

CDR3 amino acids: CASSSGGGSPYNEQFF. DNA for the CDR3: TGTGCCAGTAGTTCAGGGGGGGGCTCACCCTACAATGAGCAGTTCTTC. The genes are TRBV19 and TRBJ2-1; the D call may be TRBD1 or TRBD2 (7 bases each). Germline lookup yields CDR1 LNHDA and CDR2 SQIVND (reference sequence). The length of the CDR3 is 16 residues. Trimming cost V 5 bases and J 2 bases, with 16 bases left between them. Full variable domain (outside the CDR3, taken from reference TRBV19 and TRBJ2-1): DGGITQSPKYLFRKEGQNVTLSCEQNLNHDAMYWYRQDPGQGLRLIYYSQIVNDFQKGDIAEGYSVSREKKESFPLTVTSAQKNPTAFYLCASSSGGGSPYNEQFFGPGTRLTVL.

The V and J genes are TRBV27 and TRBJ2-1, with 7 bases lining up with TRBD2. The CDR3 sequence is 14 residues long. Germline V gene sequence: CDR1 MNHEY, CDR2 SMNVEV (reference sequence). V dropped 4 bases and J dropped 9; count of bases not matched to a gene: 9. The CDR3 DNA reads TGTGCCAGCAGTTGGGCAGGACCGGGGGGTGAGCAGTTCTTC. It codes for CASSWAGPGGEQFF.

The J gene is TRBJ1-5, the V gene TRBV7-9; a weak D match, TRBD1 (6 bases). The CDR3 is 13 amino acids. Trimming took off 3 bases at V and 8 bases at J, with 11 bases between the two ends. The germline CDR1 and CDR2 sequences are SEHNR and FQNEAQ (reference sequence). CDR3 sequence: CASSLGRGEPQHF. The CDR3 bases are TGTGCCAGCAGCTTGGGGAGGGGGGAGCCCCAGCATTTT.

CDR3 sequence: CASSPQGTMNTEAFF. The CDR3 DNA follows: TGTGCCAGCAGCCCCCAGGGTACCATGAACACTGAAGCTTTCTTT. This chain links TRBV7-2 with TRBJ1-1, with TRBD1 as a possible D gene (5 bases). The CDR3 totals 15 residues. V lost 5 bases and J 0 bases, leaving 13 bases between the germline ends. The germline CDR1 and CDR2 sequences are SGHTA and FQGNSA.

The chain is built from TRBV19 and TRBJ1-1; TRBD1 is a possible D gene (5 bases). Germline V lookup: CDR1 LNHDA, CDR2 SQIVND (reference sequence). CDR3 size: 14 residues. With 4 bases removed from V and 4 bases from J, the gap between germline ends came to 13 bases. CDR3 sequence reads: CASSTTRGPTEAFF. In DNA form, the CDR3 reads TGTGCCAGTAGTACAACCCGGGGCCCCACTGAAGCTTTCTTT.

A single count supports this clone. The chain employs TRBV6-5 and TRBJ1-6; D call uncertain. The V and J ends lost 0 bases and 8 bases respectively, with 14 bases between them. There are 16 residues in the CDR3. The germline V gene has CDR1 MNHEY and CDR2 SVGAGI. The CDR3 region has the DNA TGTGCCAGCAGTTACTCCCGGGGTGGTGTAGATTCACCCCTCCACTTT. It translates to CASSYSRGGVDSPLHF.

The gene calls are TRBV7-6 and TRBJ2-5; the match to TRBD1 covers 11 bases. The CDR3 contains 16 residues. Germline V gene lookup returns CDR1 SGHVS and CDR2 FNYEAQ. V shed 2 bases, J shed 6 bases, and the junction held 8 bases outside the gene matches. The CDR3 loop is CASSLPGQGAVQTQYF. The DNA for the CDR3 is TGTGCCAGCAGCTTACCTGGACAGGGGGCCGTCCAGACCCAGTACTTC.